These 24 T cell receptor beta chains originate from one sample sequenced in a study of technical replicates of blood from a few donors. TCRdb's table, derived via immunoSEQ multiplex PCR, lists solely in-frame clones and lacks some. Among 50,000 to 65,000 clones listed, almost 95% were seen once. The source material was PBMCs. The receptors were gathered from a human donor in good health. Some clones in this sample may be carry-over from other donors' samples.

The gene calls are TRBV13 and TRBJ2-2; a possible D gene is TRBD2 (5 bases). V was clipped by 2 bases and J by 5 bases, with 6 bases between them. Germline V gene lookup returns CDR1 PRHDT and CDR2 FYEKMQ (reference sequence). The CDR3 is 13 residues long. The CDR3 sequence is CASSLRGTGELFF. The DNA for the CDR3 is TGTGCCAGCAGCTTACGGGGTACCGGGGAGCTGTTTTTT.

The chain couples TRBV6-9 to TRBJ2-3, with TRBD1 matching 10 bases. The length of the CDR3 is 15 residues. Per the germline V gene, CDR1 is MNHGY and CDR2 is SVAAGI. V was clipped by 7 bases and J by 6 bases; unmatched bases: 10. The CDR3 loop reads CASNHGDRGWDTQYF. In DNA, the CDR3 is TGTGCCAGCAACCATGGGGACAGGGGCTGGGATACGCAGTATTTT.

This sequence joins TRBV6-1 and TRBJ2-3; TRBD2 matches at 13 bases. This CDR3 is 15 amino acids long. Germline trimming cut 10 bases from V and 4 bases from J; bases unmatched to any gene: 8. Germline V gives CDR1 MNHNS, CDR2 SASEGT. The CDR3, as DNA: TGTGCCACAATACGACTAGCGGGGGGCGCAGATACGCAGTATTTT. Its protein product is CATIRLAGGADTQYF.

The gene calls are TRBV6-6 and TRBJ1-2; D might be TRBD1 (5 bases). Germline lookup yields CDR1 MNHNY and CDR2 SVGAGI (reference sequence). CDR3 length: 11 amino acids. Trimming took off 7 bases at V and 8 bases at J, with 11 bases between the two ends. The CDR3 protein is CASTRAGGYTF. In nucleotides, the CDR3 is TGTGCCAGCACCAGGGCAGGAGGCTACACCTTC.

V is TRBV9 and J is TRBJ2-3; 13 positions match TRBD2. J was trimmed by 4 bases and V by 0 bases; bases with no gene match: 5. CDR1 is SGDLS and CDR2 is YYNGEE in the germline V gene. The CDR3 consists of 17 residues. CDR3: CASSVAATSGRSDTQYF. CDR3 bases: TGTGCCAGCAGCGTAGCTGCGACTAGCGGGAGGTCAGATACGCAGTATTTT.

In its sample, this clone was seen a few times. The chain joins TRBV14 to TRBJ2-1, with a possible D match to TRBD1 (6 bases). Trimming stripped 1 base from V and 15 bases from J, with 10 bases between. Germline V gives CDR1 SGHDN, CDR2 FVKESK. This CDR3 is built from 11 residues. CDR3 region: CASSQGTEPFF. CDR3 DNA sequence: TGTGCCAGCAGCCAAGGGACAGAACCGTTCTTC. The full variable domain, its missing parts supplied by reference TRBV14 and TRBJ2-1, is EAGVTQFPSHSVIEKGQTVTLRCDPISGHDNLYWYRRVMGKEIKFLLHFVKESKQDESGMPNNRFLAERTGGTYSTLKVQPAELEDSGVYFCASSQGTEPFFGPGTRLTVL.

The rearrangement joins TRBV4-3 to TRBJ2-7, with 7 positions matching TRBD2. The CDR3 loop spans 16 amino acids. The germline CDR1 and CDR2 sequences are LGHNA and YSLEER. V dropped 0 bases and J dropped 4; count of bases not matched to a gene: 9. In nucleotides, the CDR3 is TGCGCCAGCAGCCAAGATCTGGGTCTAGCGGTATACGAGCAGTACTTC. Its protein product is CASSQDLGLAVYEQYF.

The rearrangement links TRBV7-2 to TRBJ1-1, with a weak D call TRBD1 (5 bases). Deletions cut 2 bases from V and 2 bases from J, with 9 bases between. The CDR3 runs to 14 residues. Germline-derived CDR1 and CDR2 are SGHTA and FQGNSA. For the CDR3, the DNA is TGTGCCAGCAGCTTACAACAGGCTAACACTGAAGCTTTCTTT. Translating gives CASSLQQANTEAFF.

The V and J genes are TRBV30 and TRBJ2-7; 13 bases match TRBD2. The CDR3 sequence is 15 residues long. The V gene's germline CDR1 is GTSNPN and CDR2 SVGIG (reference sequence). With 2 bases clipped from V and 3 bases from J, the junction kept 4 bases outside the gene matches. The chain's CDR3 is CAWSPGLAGRYEQYF. The CDR3 bases are TGTGCCTGGAGTCCGGGACTAGCGGGACGCTACGAGCAGTACTTC.

J is TRBJ1-1 and V is TRBV9; D possibly corresponds to TRBD1 (6 bases). Trimming took off 4 bases at V and 4 bases at J, with 17 bases between the two ends. Germline CDR1 reads SGDLS; CDR2 reads YYNGEE. This CDR3 has 15 residues. In DNA form, the CDR3 reads TGTGCCAGCAGCCCACAGGGTTGGGCGGTCACTGAAGCTTTCTTT. As protein: CASSPQGWAVTEAFF.

The rearrangement joins TRBV27 to TRBJ1-1; 7 bases fit TRBD1. This CDR3 contains 17 residues. The germline gives CDR1 MNHEY, CDR2 SMNVEV (reference sequence). V lost 4 bases and J lost 0; bases outside the gene matches: 11. CDR3 bases: TGTGCCAGCAGTTATTTACCGGGACAGAGCCTGAACACTGAAGCTTTCTTT. It translates to CASSYLPGQSLNTEAFF.

This chain joins TRBV27 and TRBJ1-5; 7 nucleotides align to TRBD1. Germline trimming cut 3 bases from V and 1 base from J; bases unmatched to any gene: 3. Germline CDR1 MNHEY, CDR2 SMNVEV (reference sequence). This CDR3 contains 15 residues. The CDR3 loop is CASSLTGRSNQPQHF. The CDR3 DNA is TGTGCCAGCAGTTTGACAGGGAGGAGCAATCAGCCCCAGCATTTT.

This clone was detected only once. This chain links TRBV12-5 with TRBJ1-3; D is ambiguous. V dropped 2 bases and J dropped 3 bases, with 8 bases sitting between them. The CDR3 is 14 amino acids. The germline V gene encodes CDR1 LGHNT and CDR2 FRNRAP. As DNA, the CDR3 is TGTGCTAGTGGTTTGACACGAGGTGGAAACACCATATATTTT. This codes for CASGLTRGGNTIYF.

This clone has just one count. The J gene is TRBJ1-2, the V gene TRBV6-1, with 10 nucleotides matching TRBD1. The CDR3 covers 14 residues. Germline V lookup: CDR1 MNHNS, CDR2 SASEGT. J lost 4 bases, V lost 4 bases, and 3 bases had no gene match. This chain's CDR3 is CASSVGTGVYGYTF. The CDR3 nucleotides are TGTGCCAGCAGTGTAGGGACAGGGGTCTATGGCTACACCTTC.

The J gene is TRBJ2-1, the V gene TRBV7-8, with 11 bases matching TRBD1. The CDR3 runs 16 residues. CDR1 and CDR2 (germline): SGHVS, FQNEAQ. V lost 5 bases, J lost 1 base, and 4 bases stayed unmatched. The chain's CDR3 is CASSRGQGESYNEQFF. For the CDR3, the DNA is TGTGCCAGCAGCCGGGGACAGGGGGAATCCTACAATGAGCAGTTCTTC.

The V call is TRBV5-4, the J call TRBJ1-1; TRBD1 matches 7 bases. The germline gives CDR1 SGHNT, CDR2 YYREEE (reference sequence). The V and J ends lost 4 bases and 4 bases, in that order; junction bases with no gene match: 10. This CDR3 region has 15 residues. The CDR3 DNA is TGTGCCAGCAGCCCGAGGGGGCGCTTGGGCACTGAAGCTTTCTTT. It specifies CASSPRGRLGTEAFF.

This clone was seen a few times. The rearrangement uses TRBV5-1 and TRBJ2-3; tentative D call: TRBD2 (6 bases). The CDR3 length is 16 residues. V lost 0 bases to trimming and J lost 2 bases, with 13 bases between them. Per the germline V gene, CDR1 is SGHRS and CDR2 is YFSETQ. The CDR3 loop is CASSLGGAGSTDTQYF. The CDR3 region has the DNA TGCGCCAGCAGCTTGGGTGGGGCGGGGTCCACAGATACGCAGTATTTT.

The rearrangement uses TRBV28 and TRBJ1-1, with D perhaps matching TRBD1 (6 bases). The CDR3 contains 16 residues. With 1 base removed from V and 4 bases from J, the gap between germline ends came to 16 bases. Germline V gene data show CDR1 as MDHEN and CDR2 as SYDVKM. CDR3 nucleotide sequence: TGTGCCAGCAGTTTATTTAGTGGGGGCGCGGGCACTGAAGCTTTCTTT. Translated, it gives CASSLFSGGAGTEAFF. The full variable domain, in which reference TRBV28 and TRBJ1-1 provide the parts outside the CDR3, is DVKVTQSSRYLVKRTGEKVFLECVQDMDHENMFWYRQDPGLGLRLIYFSYDVKMKEKGDIPEGYSVSREKKERFSLILESASTNQTSMYLCASSLFSGGAGTEAFFGQGTRLTVV.

The genes are TRBV4-3 and TRBJ2-2, with 13 bases identical to TRBD2. Per germline, CDR1 LGHNA and CDR2 YSLEER. The CDR3 spans 17 residues. V gave up 3 bases and J gave up 6 bases; unmatched junction bases: 7. The CDR3 DNA reads as TGCGCCAGCAGCCACGAACCGGGACTAGCGGGACCCGGGGAGCTGTTTTTT. Residues: CASSHEPGLAGPGELFF.

The V and J genes are TRBV6-4 and TRBJ2-3; weak D call: TRBD2 (6 bases). This CDR3 contains 14 residues. Germline CDR1 and CDR2: MRHNA and SNTAGT. Between the trimmed V and J ends, which lost 4 bases and 6 bases, there was a span of 14 bases. The CDR3: CASSATGGSDTQYF. The CDR3 coding sequence is TGTGCCAGCAGTGCGACCGGGGGTAGTGATACGCAGTATTTT.

The V gene is TRBV9, the J gene TRBJ1-2, with 9 bases identical to TRBD1. The CDR3 sequence is 15 residues long. The V gene's germline CDR1 is SGDLS and CDR2 YYNGEE. The J segment lost 8 bases and the V segment lost 0 bases, leaving 8 bases of the junction unmatched. Here the CDR3 reads CASSVGQGVVGGYTF. The DNA of the CDR3 is TGTGCCAGCAGCGTAGGACAGGGGGTAGTAGGAGGCTACACCTTC.

The CDR3 is CASSYGGINNEQFF. CDR3 in DNA: TGTGCCAGCAGCTATGGGGGGATCAACAATGAGCAGTTCTTC. The chain couples TRBV11-2 to TRBJ2-1, with a weak D call TRBD2 (6 bases). The CDR3 has 14 residues. Germline V lookup: CDR1 SGHAT, CDR2 FQNNGV. V lost 4 bases and J 5 bases, leaving 12 bases between the germline ends.

The chain has TRBV27 and TRBJ1-1; no reliable D call. This CDR3 contains 13 residues. CDR1 is MNHEY, CDR2 SMNVEV, per germline (reference sequence). V lost 1 base to trimming and J lost 2 bases, with 5 bases between them. DNA of the CDR3: TGTGCCAGCAGTTTATTAGTCAACACTGAAGCTTTCTTT. Protein product: CASSLLVNTEAFF.

The V call is TRBV18, the J call TRBJ2-7, with 8 bases that match TRBD1. Trimming cost V 8 bases and J 3 bases; bases outside gene matches: 9. CDR3 size: 14 residues. CDR1 KGHSH and CDR2 LQKENI come from the germline V gene. The CDR3 nucleotides read TGTGCCAGCAAAACAGGGGGAGGCGTCTACGAGCAGTACTTC. Its translation is CASKTGGGVYEQYF.